These T cell receptor beta chains were read from a single sample in a study of PD-1 blockade in classical Hodgkin lymphoma. Sequencing was performed with immunoSEQ multiplex PCR; in TCRdb, only in-frame clones are kept and a portion is missing. The data contain 60,000 to 65,000 clones, 70% to 90% of them singletons. This sample comprised peripheral blood mononuclear cells (PBMCs), obtained at baseline. The receptors here all came from a human donor with classical Hodgkin lymphoma. Both conserved end residues are part of each CDR3. D genes are given only for firm matches. Size tells how often a clone was seen (once, few, many) or the class of an expanded clone, and some rows leave it out.

clone size: .
D gene: .
CDR3 length: 11
J gene: TRBJ2-7
V gene: TRBV19
CDR3 protein: CASSNGYEQYF
CDR3 DNA: TGTGCCAGTAGTAATGGCTACGAGCAGTACTTC

clone size: .
D gene: .
CDR3 length: 15
J gene: TRBJ2-7
V gene: TRBV1
CDR3 protein: CTSSQPAELPYEQYF
CDR3 DNA: TGCACCAGCAGCCAGCCCGCGGAGTTACCCTACGAGCAGTACTTC

clone size: .
D gene: TRBD1
CDR3 length: 14
J gene: TRBJ1-6
V gene: TRBV30
CDR3 protein: CAWSGDRGNSPLHF
CDR3 DNA: TGTGCCTGGAGTGGGGACAGGGGTAATTCACCCCTCCACTTT

clone size: .
D gene: .
CDR3 length: 11
J gene: TRBJ1-3
V gene: TRBV29-1
CDR3 protein: CSVEAGNTIYF
CDR3 DNA: TGCAGCGTTGAAGCCGGAAACACCATATATTTT

clone size: .
D gene: .
CDR3 length: 15
J gene: TRBJ1-3
V gene: TRBV5-1
CDR3 protein: CASSLEGGSGNTIYF
CDR3 DNA: TGCGCCAGCAGCTTGGAAGGGGGCTCTGGAAACACCATATATTTT

clone size: .
D gene: .
CDR3 length: 15
J gene: TRBJ2-1
V gene: TRBV28
CDR3 protein: CASSWGVGVPDGQFF
CDR3 DNA: TGTGCCAGCAGTTGGGGTGTGGGGGTCCCGGATGGGCAGTTCTTC

clone size: .
D gene: .
CDR3 length: 13
J gene: TRBJ2-7
V gene: TRBV6-1
CDR3 protein: CASSDEKSYEQYF
CDR3 DNA: TGTGCCAGCAGTGACGAGAAGTCCTACGAGCAGTACTTC

clone size: once
D gene: .
CDR3 length: 17
J gene: TRBJ1-3
V gene: TRBV28
CDR3 protein: CASIPGGGVGTGNTIYF
CDR3 DNA: TGTGCCAGCATCCCCGGGGGCGGGGTTGGCACTGGAAACACCATATATTTT

clone size: .
D gene: TRBD1
CDR3 length: 14
J gene: TRBJ2-7
V gene: TRBV6-5
CDR3 protein: CASSPYTGGYEQYF
CDR3 DNA: TGTGCCAGCAGCCCATATACAGGGGGCTACGAGCAGTACTTC

clone size: .
D gene: .
CDR3 length: 16
J gene: TRBJ2-3
V gene: TRBV4-1
CDR3 protein: CASSHGTHGRQDTQYF
CDR3 DNA: TGCGCCAGCAGCCACGGGACTCACGGGCGTCAAGATACGCAGTATTTT

clone size: .
D gene: .
CDR3 length: 15
J gene: TRBJ2-3
V gene: TRBV5-8
CDR3 protein: CASSRGATPGDTQYF
CDR3 DNA: TGTGCCAGCAGCCGAGGGGCTACCCCGGGGGATACGCAGTATTTT

clone size: once
D gene: .
CDR3 length: 11
J gene: TRBJ2-7
V gene: TRBV7-2
CDR3 protein: CASSFQSVQYF
CDR3 DNA: TGTGCCAGCAGCTTCCAATCGGTGCAGTACTTC

clone size: .
D gene: .
CDR3 length: 15
J gene: TRBJ2-2
V gene: TRBV15
CDR3 protein: CATSRGDLRGGELFF
CDR3 DNA: TGTGCCACCAGCAGGGGGGACTTGCGGGGCGGGGAGCTGTTTTTT

clone size: .
D gene: .
CDR3 length: 15
J gene: TRBJ2-3
V gene: TRBV4-2
CDR3 protein: CASSQERTSTDTQYF
CDR3 DNA: TGTGCCAGCAGCCAGGAGAGGACTAGCACAGATACGCAGTATTTT

clone size: .
D gene: TRBD1
CDR3 length: 14
J gene: TRBJ2-7
V gene: TRBV5-1
CDR3 protein: CASSLGTGGYEQYF
CDR3 DNA: TGCGCCAGCAGCTTGGGGACAGGGGGCTACGAGCAGTACTTC

clone size: .
D gene: TRBD2
CDR3 length: 19
J gene: TRBJ2-5
V gene: TRBV7-3
CDR3 protein: CASSPRGSGGQGDEETQYF
CDR3 DNA: TGTGCCAGCAGCCCCAGGGGTAGCGGGGGTCAAGGCGACGAGGAGACCCAGTACTTC

clone size: .
D gene: TRBD1
CDR3 length: 14
J gene: TRBJ1-5
V gene: TRBV30
CDR3 protein: CAWSDGQGNQPQHF
CDR3 DNA: TGTGCCTGGAGTGACGGACAGGGCAATCAGCCCCAGCATTTT

clone size: .
D gene: .
CDR3 length: 15
J gene: TRBJ1-3
V gene: TRBV30
CDR3 protein: CAWSGWTVVGNTIYF
CDR3 DNA: TGTGCCTGGAGTGGCTGGACTGTAGTGGGAAACACCATATATTTT

clone size: .
D gene: .
CDR3 length: 14
J gene: TRBJ2-2
V gene: TRBV6-6
CDR3 protein: CASCTGSWTGELFF
CDR3 DNA: TGTGCCAGTTGTACAGGGTCGTGGACCGGGGAGCTGTTTTTT

clone size: .
D gene: .
CDR3 length: 13
J gene: TRBJ2-7
V gene: TRBV11-3
CDR3 protein: CASSSGTLYEQYF
CDR3 DNA: TGTGCCAGCAGCTCCGGGACGTTATACGAGCAGTACTTC

clone size: .
D gene: .
CDR3 length: 15
J gene: TRBJ1-2
V gene: TRBV7-2
CDR3 protein: CASSLDRGRRGGYTF
CDR3 DNA: TGTGCCAGCAGCTTAGACCGGGGCAGGAGAGGTGGCTACACCTTC

clone size: once
D gene: .
CDR3 length: 13
J gene: TRBJ2-7
V gene: TRBV4-1
CDR3 protein: CASSQEVGYEQYF
CDR3 DNA: TGCGCCAGCAGCCAAGAAGTCGGCTACGAGCAGTACTTC

clone size: .
D gene: TRBD2
CDR3 length: 15
J gene: TRBJ2-1
V gene: TRBV14
CDR3 protein: CASAGEAGGYNEQFF
CDR3 DNA: TGTGCCAGCGCGGGAGAAGCGGGGGGATACAATGAGCAGTTCTTC

clone size: .
D gene: TRBD1
CDR3 length: 15
J gene: TRBJ2-7
V gene: TRBV2
CDR3 protein: CASTVDRGNSYEQYF
CDR3 DNA: TGTGCCAGCACTGTGGACAGGGGAAACAGTTACGAGCAGTACTTC

clone size: few
D gene: .
CDR3 length: 16
J gene: TRBJ1-1
V gene: TRBV18
CDR3 protein: CASSPPRAGLNTEAFF
CDR3 DNA: TGTGCCAGCTCACCTCCTAGGGCGGGCCTGAACACTGAAGCTTTCTTT

clone size: .
D gene: TRBD2
CDR3 length: 14
J gene: TRBJ2-3
V gene: TRBV14
CDR3 protein: CASRQYAAGGVQYF
CDR3 DNA: TGTGCCAGCAGGCAGTACGCAGCGGGGGGGGTGCAGTATTTT

clone size: .
D gene: .
CDR3 length: 14
J gene: TRBJ2-1
V gene: TRBV11-3
CDR3 protein: CASSSGGLYNEQFF
CDR3 DNA: TGTGCCAGCAGCTCAGGGGGGCTTTACAATGAGCAGTTCTTC

clone size: .
D gene: .
CDR3 length: 13
J gene: TRBJ1-2
V gene: TRBV7-3
CDR3 protein: CASSLTGDYGYTF
CDR3 DNA: TGTGCCAGCAGCTTAACTGGGGACTATGGCTACACCTTC

clone size: .
D gene: TRBD1
CDR3 length: 16
J gene: TRBJ2-2
V gene: TRBV7-9
CDR3 protein: CASSRLTGGNTGELFF
CDR3 DNA: TGTGCCAGCAGCCGTTTAACAGGGGGGAACACCGGGGAGCTGTTTTTT

clone size: .
D gene: .
CDR3 length: 12
J gene: TRBJ2-5
V gene: TRBV11-2
CDR3 protein: CASSPIGQTQYF
CDR3 DNA: TGTGCCAGCAGCCCCATCGGACAAACCCAGTACTTC

clone size: .
D gene: .
CDR3 length: 17
J gene: TRBJ2-7
V gene: TRBV4-3
CDR3 protein: CASSQGRERGSSYEQYF
CDR3 DNA: TGCGCCAGCAGCCAAGGGCGGGAAAGGGGGAGCTCCTACGAGCAGTACTTC

clone size: .
D gene: TRBD1
CDR3 length: 17
J gene: TRBJ1-4
V gene: TRBV25-1
CDR3 protein: CASSEMVQRQGNEKLFF
CDR3 DNA: TGTGCCAGCAGTGAAATGGTTCAGAGACAGGGTAATGAAAAACTGTTTTTT

clone size: .
D gene: TRBD2
CDR3 length: 14
J gene: TRBJ2-1
V gene: TRBV19
CDR3 protein: CASSLAGEYNEQFF
CDR3 DNA: TGTGCCAGTAGTCTAGCGGGGGAGTACAATGAGCAGTTCTTC

clone size: .
D gene: .
CDR3 length: 14
J gene: TRBJ1-1
V gene: TRBV5-5
CDR3 protein: CASSLEAVGTEAFF
CDR3 DNA: TGTGCCAGCAGCTTGGAGGCTGTGGGCACTGAAGCTTTCTTT

clone size: .
D gene: .
CDR3 length: 13
J gene: TRBJ1-4
V gene: TRBV4-3
CDR3 protein: CASSQTEGEKLFF
CDR3 DNA: TGCGCCAGCAGCCAAACCGAGGGCGAAAAACTGTTTTTT

clone size: .
D gene: .
CDR3 length: 14
J gene: TRBJ2-2
V gene: TRBV9
CDR3 protein: CASNPRGDTGELFF
CDR3 DNA: TGTGCCAGCAACCCCAGGGGGGACACCGGGGAGCTGTTTTTT

clone size: .
D gene: .
CDR3 length: 14
J gene: TRBJ1-1
V gene: TRBV4-1
CDR3 protein: CASSQTEINTEAFF
CDR3 DNA: TGCGCCAGCAGCCAGACCGAAATCAACACTGAAGCTTTCTTT

clone size: .
D gene: .
CDR3 length: 15
J gene: TRBJ2-7
V gene: TRBV5-1
CDR3 protein: CASSVTGSVAYEQYF
CDR3 DNA: TGCGCCAGCAGCGTAACAGGGTCGGTCGCCTACGAGCAGTACTTC

clone size: once
D gene: TRBD2
CDR3 length: 15
J gene: TRBJ2-1
V gene: TRBV11-2
CDR3 protein: CASSISGGYNNEQFF
CDR3 DNA: TGTGCCAGCAGCATAAGCGGGGGCTACAACAATGAGCAGTTCTTC

clone size: .
D gene: .
CDR3 length: 14
J gene: TRBJ1-5
V gene: TRBV5-6
CDR3 protein: CASSFSQPNQPQHF
CDR3 DNA: TGTGCCAGCAGCTTCTCACAGCCCAATCAGCCCCAGCATTTT

clone size: .
D gene: .
CDR3 length: 14
J gene: TRBJ2-1
V gene: TRBV6-5
CDR3 protein: CASSRQEWKYEQFF
CDR3 DNA: TGTGCCAGCAGTAGACAGGAGTGGAAGTATGAGCAGTTCTTC

clone size: .
D gene: .
CDR3 length: 15
J gene: TRBJ1-5
V gene: TRBV5-1
CDR3 protein: CASKLGQGSYQPQHF
CDR3 DNA: TGCGCCAGCAAACTTGGGCAGGGATCGTATCAGCCCCAGCATTTT

clone size: .
D gene: .
CDR3 length: 13
J gene: TRBJ2-7
V gene: TRBV7-9
CDR3 protein: CASSTQIIYEQYF
CDR3 DNA: TGTGCCAGCAGCACCCAGATCATCTACGAGCAGTACTTC

clone size: .
D gene: .
CDR3 length: 14
J gene: TRBJ2-2
V gene: TRBV10-1
CDR3 protein: CASNPFRGAGELFF
CDR3 DNA: TGCGCCAGCAACCCCTTCAGGGGAGCCGGGGAGCTGTTTTTT

clone size: .
D gene: .
CDR3 length: 14
J gene: TRBJ1-6
V gene: TRBV5-6
CDR3 protein: CASSLGGADSPLHF
CDR3 DNA: TGTGCCAGCAGCTTGGGGGGGGCAGATTCACCCCTCCACTTT

clone size: .
D gene: .
CDR3 length: 12
J gene: TRBJ2-7
V gene: TRBV28
CDR3 protein: CASGGQLYEQYF
CDR3 DNA: TGTGCCAGCGGAGGACAGCTCTACGAGCAGTACTTC

clone size: .
D gene: .
CDR3 length: 13
J gene: TRBJ2-7
V gene: TRBV19
CDR3 protein: CASRPNYSYEQYF
CDR3 DNA: TGTGCCAGTAGACCGAATTACTCCTACGAGCAGTACTTC

clone size: .
D gene: .
CDR3 length: 14
J gene: TRBJ1-4
V gene: TRBV6-5
CDR3 protein: CASRASTTNEKLFF
CDR3 DNA: TGTGCCAGCAGGGCGTCTACAACTAATGAAAAACTGTTTTTT